The clone carrying this T cell receptor (beta chain) was seen only a few times. The antigen remains unidentified. The data were obtained in a study of blood T cells in healthy people across ages. Study-level points and caveats: The unsorted PBMCs prevented any conclusive comparison of naive versus antigen-experienced cells. Expanded clonotype changes were possibly confounded by unknown donor CMV status.

V lost 4 bases and J lost 4, with 18 bases in between. Looked up from germline, CDR1 is SGHNT and CDR2 is YYREEE (reference sequence). The CDR3 runs 16 residues. Alongside a J-beta primer mix, a sample-barcoded 5' primer served in a second PCR lasting roughly 7 to 11 cycles. One entry per CDR3 protein results from TCRdb running MiXCR on the 5' RACE reads. The table lists over 450,000 distinct CDR3 sequences, less than 25% of them singletons, with around 10% in the top ten. The same specimen was also included in a second study, on T cells of mothers and their children. That publication notes: Per mother, over 8 million TCR beta CDR3 reads were obtained; per child, 2.5 million to 3.5 million. A slight, non-significant increase in overlap was found for related mother-child pairs relative to unrelated pairs.

The rearrangement joins TRBV5-4 to TRBJ1-3; D remains unclear. The receptor's source is a boy aged 5-17 years in good health. Sequencing input: blood. As DNA, the CDR3 is TGTGCCAGCAGCCCGGAGCCCCTAGCAACCGGAAACACCATATATTTT. This encodes CASSPEPLATGNTIYF.